This T cell receptor (beta chain) was recorded in a study of vaccination effects on CD4 cells after COVID-19. The length of the CDR3 is 15 residues. V shed 8 bases and J shed 0 bases, with 14 bases lying between them. CDR1 is MNHNY and CDR2 is SVGAGI in the germline V gene (reference sequence). Antigen-specific CD4+ T cells were expanded (with viral peptide pools) by the ViraFEST assay ahead of sequencing. A 10-day culture period preceded the isolation of CD4+ T cells. Their SARS-CoV-2 infection, verified by PCR, occurred between March and December 2020. Sequencing used immunoSEQ multiplex PCR; TCRdb keeps in-frame clones, though not all of them. The sample contains 55,000 to 90,000 clones, roughly two thirds of which appear only once. As for this clone: Its antigen is as yet unknown.

The TCR originated in a human donor who had a prior SARS-CoV-2 infection. V gene TRBV6-6 combines with J gene TRBJ1-3; D remains ambiguous. The input for sequencing was CD4+ T cells from PBMCs cultured with HIV peptides, taken before COVID-19 vaccination. Subset indicated: HIV-1 Nef peptide pool negative control/reference culture. CDR3 in amino acids: CASRRAYISGNTIYF. As DNA, the CDR3 is TGTGCCAGCCGGAGGGCCTACATCTCTGGAAACACCATATATTTT.